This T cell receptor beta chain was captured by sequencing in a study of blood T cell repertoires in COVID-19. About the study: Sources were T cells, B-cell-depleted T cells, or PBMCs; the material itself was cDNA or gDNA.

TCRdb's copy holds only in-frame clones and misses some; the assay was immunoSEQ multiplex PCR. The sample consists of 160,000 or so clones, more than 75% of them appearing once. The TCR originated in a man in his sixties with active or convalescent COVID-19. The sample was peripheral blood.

In DNA form, the CDR3 reads TGTGCCAGCAGCCAAGTTGATCTAGCGGGGGGGCAAGAGACCCAGTACTTC. It yields the protein CASSQVDLAGGQETQYF. This chain uses TRBV3-1 (or the pseudogene TRBV3-2) with TRBJ2-5, with 12 bases that match TRBD2. The CDR3 has 17 residues. Trimming at V came to 1 base and at J to 2 bases, leaving 5 bases not matched to a gene. CDR1 is LGHDT and CDR2 is YNNKEL in the germline V gene (reference sequence).